This T cell receptor beta chain is from a study of vaccination and CD4 T cells after COVID-19. Cultured CD4+ T cells had their DNA profiled by the Oncomine TCR Beta short-read assay. TCRdb independently ran MiXCR on the PCR reads; one entry per CDR3 protein. The table includes some 14,000 distinct CDR3 sequences, 40% to 65% detected once. Remarks on this clonotype: Its specificity is not known.

Treatment reported: approximately 9-day PBMC culture with coronavirus spike peptide pools or control peptides (ViraFEST assay). With peptide pools, ViraFEST first expanded antigen-specific T cells and afterwards sequenced their TCRs. The source material was CD4+ T cells from blood, cultured in vitro, sampled before SARS-CoV-2 vaccination. This TCR was sampled from a human donor who had recovered from COVID-19.

CDR3 amino acids: CASSPFGGATYEQYF. The CDR3 DNA reads as TGTGCCAGCAGCCCGTTCGGAGGGGCGACCTACGAGCAGTACTTC. The gene calls are TRBV11-1 and TRBJ2-7; TRBD2 might be the D (6 bases). The CDR3 contains 15 residues. Per germline, CDR1 SGHAT and CDR2 FQDESV (reference sequence). Deletions cut 5 bases from V and 2 bases from J, with 16 bases between.